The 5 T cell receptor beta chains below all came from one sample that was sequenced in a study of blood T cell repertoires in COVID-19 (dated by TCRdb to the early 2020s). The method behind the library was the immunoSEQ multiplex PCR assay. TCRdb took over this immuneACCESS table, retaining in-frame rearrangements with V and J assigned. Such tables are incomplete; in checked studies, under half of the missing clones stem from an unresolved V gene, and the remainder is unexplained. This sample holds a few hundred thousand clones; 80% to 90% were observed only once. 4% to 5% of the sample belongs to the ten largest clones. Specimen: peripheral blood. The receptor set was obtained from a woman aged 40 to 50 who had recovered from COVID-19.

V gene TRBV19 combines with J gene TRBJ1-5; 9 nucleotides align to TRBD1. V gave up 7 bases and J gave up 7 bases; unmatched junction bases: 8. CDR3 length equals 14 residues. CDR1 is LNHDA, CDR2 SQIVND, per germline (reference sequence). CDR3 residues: CASTVGQGGQPQHF. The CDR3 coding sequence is TGTGCCAGTACCGTGGGACAGGGCGGGCAGCCCCAGCATTTT.

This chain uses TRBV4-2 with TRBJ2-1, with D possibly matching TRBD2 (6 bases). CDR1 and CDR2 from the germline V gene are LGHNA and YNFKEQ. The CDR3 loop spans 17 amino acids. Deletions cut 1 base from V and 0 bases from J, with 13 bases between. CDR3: CASSQGGSGPSYNEQFF. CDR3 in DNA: TGTGCCAGCAGCCAAGGAGGTAGCGGTCCCTCCTACAATGAGCAGTTCTTC.

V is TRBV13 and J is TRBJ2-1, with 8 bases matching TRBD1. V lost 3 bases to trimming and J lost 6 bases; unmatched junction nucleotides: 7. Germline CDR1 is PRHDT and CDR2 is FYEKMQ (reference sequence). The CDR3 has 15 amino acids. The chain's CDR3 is CASSFPGQAPNEQFF. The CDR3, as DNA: TGTGCCAGCAGCTTTCCGGGACAGGCCCCCAATGAGCAGTTCTTC.

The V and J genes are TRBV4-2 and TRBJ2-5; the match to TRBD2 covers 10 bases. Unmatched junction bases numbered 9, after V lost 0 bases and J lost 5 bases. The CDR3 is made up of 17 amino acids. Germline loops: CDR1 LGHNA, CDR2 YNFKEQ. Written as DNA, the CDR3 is TGTGCCAGCAGCCAAGATCGTAGCGGGGGGCCAGGGGAGACCCAGTACTTC. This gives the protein CASSQDRSGGPGETQYF.

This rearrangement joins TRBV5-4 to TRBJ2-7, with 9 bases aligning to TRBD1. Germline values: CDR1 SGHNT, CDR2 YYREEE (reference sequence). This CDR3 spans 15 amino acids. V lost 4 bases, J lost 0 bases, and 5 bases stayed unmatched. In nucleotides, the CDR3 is TGTGCCAGCAGCCGGGGGACAGGGATCTCCTACGAGCAGTACTTC. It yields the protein CASSRGTGISYEQYF.